This T cell receptor (beta chain) originates from a study of T cells in Graves' hyperthyroidism and ophthalmopathy. General study results and limits: Clonotypes that were expanded in thyroid above 0.001 mostly appeared in blood too.

There are 14 residues in the CDR3. The junction had 6 bases not matched to a gene; V was cut back by 5 bases and J by 6 bases. The germline V gene encodes CDR1 MRHNA and CDR2 SNTAGT. Of note for this clonotype: Its matching antigen is unknown.

Amplification targeted TCR beta CDR3 regions from RNA transcripts. First-round RT-PCR with HTBI primers amplified the TCR CDR3 region. TCRdb ran MiXCR on the multiplex PCR reads and lists one entry per CDR3 protein. The sample includes hundreds of thousands of distinct CDR3 sequences, less than 15% of them seen just once. Stability of Graves' hyperthyroidism was defined as absent ophthalmopathy progression within 18 months. Those patients with uncontrolled infection, other autoimmune disease, pregnancy or lactation were excluded. The source is a woman between 18 and 29 years old with Graves' hyperthyroidism. The V gene is TRBV6-4, the J gene TRBJ1-4, with 7 positions matching TRBD1. Sample: blood. CDR3 DNA: TGTGCCAGCAGTTGGGGACAGCCATATGAAAAACTGTTTTTT. This sequence encodes CASSWGQPYEKLFF.